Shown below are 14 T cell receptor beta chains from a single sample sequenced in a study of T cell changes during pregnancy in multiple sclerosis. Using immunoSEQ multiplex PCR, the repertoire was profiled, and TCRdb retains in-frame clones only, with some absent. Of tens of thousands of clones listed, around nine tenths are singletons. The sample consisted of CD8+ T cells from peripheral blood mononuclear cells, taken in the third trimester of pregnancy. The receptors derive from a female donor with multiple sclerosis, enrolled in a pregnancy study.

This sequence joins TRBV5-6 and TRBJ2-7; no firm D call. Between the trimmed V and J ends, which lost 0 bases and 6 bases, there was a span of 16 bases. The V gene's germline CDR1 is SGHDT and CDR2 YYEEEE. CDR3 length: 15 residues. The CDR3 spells CASSLVPTLSTEQYF. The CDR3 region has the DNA TGTGCCAGCAGCTTGGTTCCCACCCTGAGTACCGAGCAGTACTTC.

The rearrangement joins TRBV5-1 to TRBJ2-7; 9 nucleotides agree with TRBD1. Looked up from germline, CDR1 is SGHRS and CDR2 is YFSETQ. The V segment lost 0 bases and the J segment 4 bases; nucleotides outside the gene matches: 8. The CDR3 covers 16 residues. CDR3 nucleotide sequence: TGCGCCAGCAGCTTGGATTTTCGGGGACAGGGTTACGAGCAGTACTTC. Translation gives CASSLDFRGQGYEQYF. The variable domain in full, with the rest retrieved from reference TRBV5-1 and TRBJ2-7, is KAGVTQTPRYLIKTRGQQVTLSCSPISGHRSVSWYQQTPGQGLQFLFEYFSETQRNKGNFPGRFSGRQFSNSRSEMNVSTLELGDSALYLCASSLDFRGQGYEQYFGPGTRLTVT.

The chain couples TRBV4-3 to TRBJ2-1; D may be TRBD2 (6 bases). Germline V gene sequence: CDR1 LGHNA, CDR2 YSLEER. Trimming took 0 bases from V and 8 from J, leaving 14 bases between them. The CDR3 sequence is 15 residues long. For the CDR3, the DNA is TGCGCCAGCAGCCAAGATGGAGCCCGCGGGGATGAGCAGTTCTTC. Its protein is CASSQDGARGDEQFF.

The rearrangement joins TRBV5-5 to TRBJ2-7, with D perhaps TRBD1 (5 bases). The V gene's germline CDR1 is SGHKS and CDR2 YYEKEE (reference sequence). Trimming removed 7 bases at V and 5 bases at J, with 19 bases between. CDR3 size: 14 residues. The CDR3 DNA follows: TGTGCCAGCGGAGCTCTCCTCAGGGTCCACGAGCAGTACTTC. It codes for CASGALLRVHEQYF.

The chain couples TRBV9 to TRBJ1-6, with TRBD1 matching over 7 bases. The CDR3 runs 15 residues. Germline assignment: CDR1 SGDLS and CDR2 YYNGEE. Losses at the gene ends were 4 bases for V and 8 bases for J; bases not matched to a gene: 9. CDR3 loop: CASSSTGTEDSPLHF. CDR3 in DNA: TGTGCCAGCAGCTCAACCGGGACAGAAGATTCACCCCTCCACTTT.

The CDR3 nucleotides are TGTGCCAGCAGTCCTACTATGACTAGCGGACCTAGCACAGATACGCAGTATTTT. Its protein is CASSPTMTSGPSTDTQYF. The V call is TRBV28, the J call TRBJ2-3, with 9 bases fitting TRBD2. This CDR3 contains 18 residues. With V trimmed by 5 bases and J by 0 bases, 12 bases remained unmatched. Germline loops: CDR1 MDHEN, CDR2 SYDVKM.

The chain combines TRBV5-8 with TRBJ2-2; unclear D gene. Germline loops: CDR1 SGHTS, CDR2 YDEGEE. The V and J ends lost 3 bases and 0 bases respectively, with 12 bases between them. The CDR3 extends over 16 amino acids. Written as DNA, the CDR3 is TGTGCCAGCAGCTCCTTAGCCCGGCCGAACACCGGGGAGCTGTTTTTT. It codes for CASSSLARPNTGELFF. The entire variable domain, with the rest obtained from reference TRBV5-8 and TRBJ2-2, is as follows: EAGVTQSPTHLIKTRGQQATLRCSPISGHTSVYWYQQALGLGLQFLLWYDEGEERNRGNFPPRFSGRQFPNYSSELNVNALELEDSALYLCASSSLARPNTGELFFGEGSRLTVL.

The CDR3 region is CASSQSSSGGASSYEQYF. The CDR3 DNA follows: TGTGCCAGCAGCCAATCTTCTAGCGGGGGCGCCAGCTCCTACGAGCAGTACTTC. V is TRBV4-2 and J is TRBJ2-7; 10 bases match TRBD2. The CDR3 consists of 18 residues. The V gene end was trimmed by 2 bases and the J gene end by 0 bases; junction bases not matched to a gene: 10. The V gene's germline CDR1 is LGHNA and CDR2 YNFKEQ.

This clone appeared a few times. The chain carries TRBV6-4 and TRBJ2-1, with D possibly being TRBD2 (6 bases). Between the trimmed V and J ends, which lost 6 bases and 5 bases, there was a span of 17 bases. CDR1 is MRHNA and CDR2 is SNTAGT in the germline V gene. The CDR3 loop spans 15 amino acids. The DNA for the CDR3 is TGTGCCAGCAGCATCTCGCGGGGCGCTAACAATGAGCAGTTCTTC. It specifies CASSISRGANNEQFF.

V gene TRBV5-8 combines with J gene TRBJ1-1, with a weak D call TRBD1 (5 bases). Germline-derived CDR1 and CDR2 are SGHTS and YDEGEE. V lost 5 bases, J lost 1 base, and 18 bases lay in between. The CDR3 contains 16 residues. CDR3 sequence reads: CASSWLQVGGNTEAFF. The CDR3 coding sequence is TGTGCCAGCAGTTGGTTACAGGTTGGTGGGAACACTGAAGCTTTCTTT. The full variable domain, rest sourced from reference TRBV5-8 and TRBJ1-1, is EAGVTQSPTHLIKTRGQQATLRCSPISGHTSVYWYQQALGLGLQFLLWYDEGEERNRGNFPPRFSGRQFPNYSSELNVNALELEDSALYLCASSWLQVGGNTEAFFGQGTRLTVV.

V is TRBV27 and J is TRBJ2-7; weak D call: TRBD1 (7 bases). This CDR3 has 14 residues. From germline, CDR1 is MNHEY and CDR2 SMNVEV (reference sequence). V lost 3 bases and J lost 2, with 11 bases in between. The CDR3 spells CASSFGGGAYEQYF. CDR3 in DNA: TGTGCCAGCAGTTTCGGAGGGGGCGCCTACGAGCAGTACTTC.

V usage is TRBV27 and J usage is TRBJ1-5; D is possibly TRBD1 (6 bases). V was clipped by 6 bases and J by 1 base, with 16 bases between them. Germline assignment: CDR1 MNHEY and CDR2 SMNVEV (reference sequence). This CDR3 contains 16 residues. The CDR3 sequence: CASRPFGDISNQPQHF. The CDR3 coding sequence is TGTGCCAGCAGGCCGTTCGGGGACATAAGCAATCAGCCCCAGCATTTT.

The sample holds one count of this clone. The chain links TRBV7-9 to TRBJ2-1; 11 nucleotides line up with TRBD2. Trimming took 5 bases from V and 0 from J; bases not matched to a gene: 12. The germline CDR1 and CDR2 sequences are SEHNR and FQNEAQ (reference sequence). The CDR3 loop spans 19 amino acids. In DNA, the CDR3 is TGTGCCAGCAGCGGAGTTTCTAGCGGGGGGCCGAGCTCCTACAATGAGCAGTTCTTC. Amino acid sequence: CASSGVSSGGPSSYNEQFF.

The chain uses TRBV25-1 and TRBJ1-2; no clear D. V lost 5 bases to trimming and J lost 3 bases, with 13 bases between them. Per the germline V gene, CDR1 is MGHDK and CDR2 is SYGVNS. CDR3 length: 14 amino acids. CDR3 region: CASSNPFSYYGYTF. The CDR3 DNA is TGTGCCAGCAGTAATCCTTTTTCCTACTATGGCTACACCTTC.